Following are 21 T cell receptor beta chains from one sample sequenced in a study of CD8 T cells in Susac syndrome (dated by TCRdb to between 2019 and 2020). Library generation was performed with the immunoSEQ multiplex PCR assay. RNA was extracted with the RNeasy kit and roughly 0.45 to 1 ug was reverse transcribed using random hexamers. Starting from the raw public reads, TCRdb applied fastp trimming at Q25, assembled clones with MiXCR and retained in-frame beta chains. Entries are consolidated by CDR3 protein sequence, retaining the most common genes and DNA. The sample table shows around 280,000 distinct CDR3 sequences, and about 91% are seen once. The biggest ten clones account for 0.065% of the sample. The source material was CD4+ T cells from PBMCs. These receptors originate from a human donor with multiple sclerosis.

The chain is built from TRBV20-1 and TRBJ1-1; D gene ambiguous. CDR3 length equals 12 residues. The germline V gene encodes CDR1 DFQATT and CDR2 SNEGSKA (reference sequence). V shed 4 bases and J shed 4 bases, with 10 bases lying between them. CDR3 sequence (DNA): TGCAGTGCTAATCGGATAGCCACTGAAGCTTTCTTT. Its translation is CSANRIATEAFF.

The chain combines TRBV12-3 or TRBV12-4 with TRBJ2-2; D gene ambiguous. The V and J ends lost 5 bases and 4 bases respectively, with 14 bases between them. The CDR3 runs to 15 residues. The CDR3 DNA reads TGTGCCAGCAGTCGGGCCTTCTCCTCCACCGGGGAGCTGTTTTTT. It encodes CASSRAFSSTGELFF.

The count of this clonotype is one. This sequence joins TRBV3-1 and TRBJ2-1, with 8 bases fitting TRBD2. CDR1 is LGHDT and CDR2 is YNNKEL in the germline V gene (reference sequence). The CDR3 runs 17 residues. Trimming at V came to 4 bases and at J to 6 bases, leaving 14 bases not matched to a gene. DNA for the CDR3: TGTGCCAGCAGCCGGAGCCTTAGCGGGAACGTTCGCAATGAGCAGTTCTTC. This codes for CASSRSLSGNVRNEQFF.

The chain recombines TRBV19 with TRBJ1-5; possible D gene TRBD1, 6 bases. Germline V gives CDR1 LNHDA, CDR2 SQIVND (reference sequence). Trimming pared 7 bases from V and 5 bases from J, leaving 15 bases between. The CDR3 spans 14 residues. This chain's CDR3 is CASNRAATDQPQHF. The CDR3 coding sequence is TGTGCCAGTAACAGGGCTGCTACGGATCAGCCCCAGCATTTT. Complete variable domain (other parts from reference TRBV19 and TRBJ1-5): DGGITQSPKYLFRKEGQNVTLSCEQNLNHDAMYWYRQDPGQGLRLIYYSQIVNDFQKGDIAEGYSVSREKKESFPLTVTSAQKNPTAFYLCASNRAATDQPQHFGDGTRLSIL.

The V gene is TRBV7-3, the J gene TRBJ2-1, with D tentatively TRBD2 (5 bases). CDR1 and CDR2 (germline): SGHTA, FQGTGA. V shed 2 bases and J shed 5 bases, with 13 bases lying between them. CDR3 length: 15 amino acids. CDR3: CASSLFREPNNEQFF. CDR3 nucleotides: TGTGCCAGCAGCTTATTCCGGGAACCAAACAATGAGCAGTTCTTC.

The V and J genes are TRBV7-8 and TRBJ1-1, with TRBD1 as a possible D gene (6 bases). Germline V gives CDR1 SGHVS, CDR2 FQNEAQ. The CDR3 sequence is 14 residues long. Trimming pared 0 bases from V and 2 bases from J, leaving 7 bases between. The CDR3 is CASSLAGHNTEAFF. The CDR3 nucleotides read TGTGCCAGCAGCTTAGCGGGACACAACACTGAAGCTTTCTTT.

This clonotype was counted only a few times. The V call is TRBV18, the J call TRBJ2-5; a possible D gene is TRBD2 (6 bases). V lost 3 bases, J lost 2 bases, and 7 bases lay in between. The CDR3 is made up of 13 amino acids. The germline CDR1 and CDR2 sequences are KGHSH and LQKENI. CDR3 sequence: CASSPGSQETQYF. The CDR3 coding sequence is TGTGCCAGCTCACCCGGGAGTCAAGAGACCCAGTACTTC.

This sequence joins TRBV3-1 and TRBJ1-5; no definite D call. This CDR3 is 12 amino acids long. Germline V gives CDR1 LGHDT, CDR2 YNNKEL (reference sequence). Trimming took 4 bases from V and 4 from J, leaving 5 bases between them. CDR3: CASSLKNQPQHF. Written as DNA, the CDR3 is TGTGCCAGCAGCCTTAAAAATCAGCCCCAGCATTTT.

V usage is TRBV5-1 and J usage is TRBJ1-2; D not resolved. CDR1 is SGHRS and CDR2 is YFSETQ in the germline V gene. This CDR3 is built from 14 residues. Trimming shortened V by 0 bases and J by 1 base, and 7 bases separated the two germline ends. CDR3 sequence: CASSLDDNNYGYTF. Here the CDR3 DNA reads TGCGCCAGCAGCTTGGACGACAATAACTATGGCTACACCTTC.

V is TRBV20-1 and J is TRBJ2-7; the D is unclear. The CDR3 is made up of 14 amino acids. Per the germline V gene, CDR1 is DFQATT and CDR2 is SNEGSKA (reference sequence). With 5 bases removed from V and 1 base from J, the gap between germline ends came to 15 bases. DNA for the CDR3: TGCAGTGCTCTACAACGAGACGGTTCCTACGAGCAGTACTTC. Amino acid sequence: CSALQRDGSYEQYF.

The chain combines TRBV19 with TRBJ2-2, with 11 positions matching TRBD2. V was clipped by 6 bases and J by 1 base; unmatched bases: 4. Per the germline V gene, CDR1 is LNHDA and CDR2 is SQIVND (reference sequence). CDR3 size: 16 residues. CDR3 amino acids: CASSRLAGWNTGELFF. The DNA of the CDR3 is TGTGCCAGTAGCCGACTAGCGGGATGGAACACCGGGGAGCTGTTTTTT.

The CDR3 loop reads CASSKGWREDCEQYF. CDR3 DNA: TGTGCCAGCAGCAAAGGATGGAGGGAGGATTGCGAGCAGTACTTC. V is TRBV21-1 and J is TRBJ2-7; the table's D gene call, TRBD2, was not cross checked with the DNA. TRBV21-1 is an annotated pseudogene. The CDR3 is 15 residues long.

The chain recombines TRBV6-2 or TRBV6-3 with TRBJ2-5; tentatively, D is TRBD1 (6 bases). Germline CDR1 is MNHEY and CDR2 is SVGEGT. This CDR3 is built from 15 residues. Trimming pared 1 base from V and 5 bases from J, leaving 14 bases between. CDR3 in DNA: TGTGCCAGCAGTTACTGGGGGCAGGAAGGGGAGACCCAGTACTTC. Amino acids: CASSYWGQEGETQYF.

A remark on this clonotype: At one end the junction does not follow the germline gene, possibly because of a read error. The gene calls are TRBV24-1 and TRBJ2-5, with TRBD2 as a possible D gene (6 bases). Germline V lookup: CDR1 KGHDR, CDR2 SFDVKD. This CDR3 has 13 amino acids. The CDR3 loop is CATGDGTLETQYF. In nucleotides, the CDR3 is TGTGCCACCGGTGACGGGACTTTGGAGACCCAGTACTTC.

This clonotype was counted once. The chain links TRBV7-8 to TRBJ2-4; D is possibly TRBD1 or TRBD2 (5 bases each). CDR3 length: 16 amino acids. CDR1 and CDR2 from the germline V gene are SGHVS and FQNEAQ. Trimming pared 7 bases from V and 2 bases from J, leaving 18 bases between. CDR3 nucleotides: TGTGCCAGCACCCCGGATGGGGGTTGGACCAAAAACATTCAGTACTTC. Translating gives CASTPDGGWTKNIQYF.

This clonotype has only one observation. The chain employs TRBV29-1 and TRBJ2-3, with D unclear. The V gene's germline CDR1 is SQVTM and CDR2 ANQGSEA. This CDR3 has 13 residues. Trimming pared 4 bases from V and 0 bases from J, leaving 8 bases between. The CDR3 sequence is CSVALRSTDTQYF. CDR3 DNA: TGCAGCGTTGCACTACGGAGCACAGATACGCAGTATTTT.

The chain combines TRBV9 with TRBJ1-4; TRBD1 aligns across 8 bases. The J segment lost 4 bases and the V segment lost 0 bases, leaving 5 bases of the junction unmatched. The length of the CDR3 is 16 residues. CDR1 is SGDLS and CDR2 is YYNGEE in the germline V gene. CDR3 sequence reads: CASSVGRTGFNEKLFF. CDR3 nucleotides: TGTGCCAGCAGCGTAGGAAGGACAGGGTTTAATGAAAAACTGTTTTTT.

This clonotype was picked up one time. This sequence joins TRBV20-1 and TRBJ2-7; 7 positions match TRBD1. The trim removed 1 base at V and 6 bases at J, leaving 15 bases unmatched. Germline-derived CDR1 and CDR2 are DFQATT and SNEGSKA (reference sequence). The CDR3 has 16 residues. CDR3: CSARVPGQASSGEQYF. CDR3 DNA: TGCAGTGCTAGAGTTCCCGGACAGGCCTCCTCAGGCGAGCAGTACTTC.

The chain has TRBV20-1 and TRBJ2-1; 9 positions match TRBD2. With 8 bases clipped from V and 3 bases from J, the junction kept 8 bases outside the gene matches. CDR3 size: 14 residues. CDR1 is DFQATT and CDR2 is SNEGSKA in the germline V gene (reference sequence). The CDR3 spells CSPLGGRVYNEQFF. The CDR3 DNA reads as TGCAGTCCCCTCGGCGGGAGGGTCTACAATGAGCAGTTCTTC.

The chain links TRBV6-1 to TRBJ1-1; the D gene is possibly TRBD1 (6 bases). The V and J ends lost 1 base and 4 bases respectively, with 7 bases between them. From germline, CDR1 is MNHNS and CDR2 SASEGT. CDR3 length equals 13 residues. CDR3 sequence: CASSEGGPTEAFF. The CDR3 DNA reads as TGTGCCAGCAGTGAAGGGGGGCCCACTGAAGCTTTCTTT.

The V call is TRBV25-1, the J call TRBJ2-2; 7 nucleotides line up with TRBD1. V lost 8 bases and J lost 7; bases outside the gene matches: 7. CDR3 length: 13 residues. Germline V gene lookup returns CDR1 MGHDK and CDR2 SYGVNS. This CDR3 reads CASQGVAGGELFF. As DNA, the CDR3 is TGTGCCAGCCAGGGGGTTGCCGGCGGGGAGCTGTTTTTT.